This is a list of T cell receptor beta chains from one sample in a study of cytomegalovirus exposure and HLA in healthy donors. The assay was immunoSEQ multiplex PCR, and TCRdb's table has in-frame clones only and misses some. The data contain some 98,000 clones, 75% to 80% of them singletons. Specimen: PBMCs. Source of these receptors: a female donor in good health and CMV-seronegative. Both conserved end residues are part of each CDR3. A D gene is named only where the DNA matches it firmly. Clone size, where shown, is once, few, many, or a class for clones that have expanded.

TRBV27	TRBJ2-1	.	TRBD2	CASTFNPRGGEQFF	TGTGCCAGCACCTTCAATCCCCGGGGGGGTGAGCAGTTCTTC
TRBV5-1	TRBJ1-1	.	TRBD1	CASSSRTGGAATEAFF	TGCGCCAGCAGCTCAAGGACAGGGGGCGCGGCAACTGAAGCTTTCTTT
TRBV5-4	TRBJ1-1	.	TRBD1	CASSLDRGRGGRAFF	TGTGCCAGCAGCTTGGACAGGGGCCGGGGCGGGCGGGCTTTCTTT
TRBV4-3	TRBJ2-7	.	.	CASSHRGGNYEQYF	TGCGCCAGCAGCCACCGGGGAGGTAACTACGAGCAGTACTTC
TRBV5-1	TRBJ1-6	once	TRBD1	CASSFGQAGSPLHF	TGCGCCAGCAGCTTCGGACAGGCTGGGTCACCCCTCCACTTT
TRBV19	TRBJ2-1	.	TRBD1	CASTPQGANNEQFF	TGTGCCAGTACCCCCCAGGGGGCGAACAATGAGCAGTTCTTC
TRBV5-4	TRBJ2-7	few	TRBD1	CASSLRTGEKYEQYF	TGTGCCAGCAGCCTCAGGACAGGGGAAAAGTACGAGCAGTACTTC
TRBV7-4	TRBJ1-3	.	TRBD1	CASSSGQGPGNTIYF	TGTGCCAGCAGCTCGGGACAGGGGCCTGGAAACACCATATATTTT
TRBV5-6	TRBJ1-1	.	TRBD1	CASSLLTGIDTEAFF	TGTGCCAGCAGTCTTCTGACAGGGATTGACACTGAAGCTTTCTTT
TRBV7-8	TRBJ2-5	.	TRBD2	CASSLVRLAGETQYF	TGTGCCAGCAGCTTAGTCAGACTAGCGGGAGAGACCCAGTACTTC
TRBV6-5	TRBJ2-5	.	TRBD2	CASSRGGGETQYF	TGTGCCAGCAGTCGGGGGGGCGGAGAGACCCAGTACTTC
TRBV7-9	TRBJ2-4	.	.	CASSLAQRGMQYF	TGTGCCAGCAGCTTAGCGCAAAGGGGGATGCAGTACTTC
TRBV2	TRBJ2-4	.	TRBD2	CASSERPPAGTSDRYALAKNIQYF	TGTGCCAGCAGTGAACGTCCCCCGGCCGGGACTAGCGACCGATATGCCTTAGCCAAAAACATTCAGTACTTC
TRBV5-1	TRBJ1-4	few	TRBD1	CASSLGQGSTTNEKLFF	TGCGCCAGCAGCCTGGGACAGGGCTCGACAACTAATGAAAAACTGTTTTTT
TRBV28	TRBJ2-6	.	.	CASSWEGEIQSGANVLTF	TGTGCCAGCAGTTGGGAGGGGGAAATTCAGTCTGGGGCCAACGTCCTGACTTTC
TRBV20-1	TRBJ2-1	.	.	CSARLYNEQFF	TGCAGTGCTAGACTGTACAATGAGCAGTTCTTC
TRBV5-5	TRBJ2-2	.	TRBD1	CASSPQTGAGELFF	TGTGCCAGCAGCCCGCAGACAGGGGCCGGGGAGCTGTTTTTT
TRBV6-1	TRBJ2-5	.	.	CASSEGGAGETQYF	TGTGCCAGCAGTGAGGGCGGGGCGGGAGAGACCCAGTACTTC
TRBV5-1	TRBJ2-2	.	.	CASSLPGVSTGELFF	TGCGCCAGCAGCTTGCCGGGAGTTTCCACCGGGGAGCTGTTTTTT
TRBV28	TRBJ2-7	.	TRBD1	CAAEGARYEQYF	TGTGCCGCTGAGGGGGCTCGGTACGAGCAGTACTTC
TRBV18	TRBJ2-3	.	.	CASSRYSTDTQYF	TGTGCCAGCTCACGCTATAGCACAGATACGCAGTATTTT
TRBV5-1	TRBJ1-4	.	.	CASSLEGARANEKLFF	TGCGCCAGCAGCTTGGAAGGGGCGCGTGCTAATGAAAAACTGTTTTTT
TRBV6-5	TRBJ2-1	.	TRBD1	CASSRGQDSYNEQFF	TGTGCCAGCAGCCGGGGACAGGACTCCTACAATGAGCAGTTCTTC
TRBV29-1	TRBJ2-1	.	TRBD2	CSTVGTSSYNEQFF	TGCAGCACAGTCGGGACTAGCTCCTACAATGAGCAGTTCTTC
TRBV7-9	TRBJ2-5	.	TRBD2	CASSLGTSGETQYF	TGTGCCAGCAGCTTGGGGACTAGTGGCGAGACCCAGTACTTC
TRBV7-9	TRBJ1-1	.	.	CASSLSGDTEAFF	TGTGCCAGCAGTCTATCAGGGGACACTGAAGCTTTCTTT
TRBV2	TRBJ2-2	.	TRBD2	CASSNSGGSTGELFF	TGTGCCAGCAGTAATAGCGGGGGGAGCACCGGGGAGCTGTTTTTT
TRBV19	TRBJ1-5	.	.	CASKSYTSNSNQPQHF	TGTGCCAGTAAATCTTATACTTCCAATAGCAATCAGCCCCAGCATTTT
TRBV7-2	TRBJ2-1	.	TRBD2	CASSAALAGVYNEQFF	TGTGCCAGCAGCGCCGCCCTAGCGGGGGTCTACAATGAGCAGTTCTTC
TRBV27	TRBJ2-7	.	TRBD1	CASSRTGWPYEQYF	TGTGCCAGCAGTCGGACAGGGTGGCCCTACGAGCAGTACTTC
TRBV6-6	TRBJ1-3	.	.	CASSYLRGGSGNTIYF	TGTGCCAGCAGTTACCTCCGAGGTGGCTCTGGAAACACCATATATTTT
TRBV30	TRBJ1-4	.	.	CAWSVKSGNSREKLFF	TGTGCCTGGAGTGTAAAATCCGGTAACTCCCGGGAAAAACTGTTTTTT
TRBV30	TRBJ1-2	.	.	CAWSEGQPSDGYTF	TGTGCCTGGAGTGAGGGGCAGCCTAGCGATGGCTACACCTTC
TRBV19	TRBJ1-2	.	.	CASSTGHIYGYTF	TGTGCCAGTAGTACAGGACATATCTATGGCTACACCTTC
TRBV29-1	TRBJ1-1	few	.	CSVKTGNTEAFF	TGCAGCGTAAAAACAGGGAACACTGAAGCTTTCTTT
TRBV2	TRBJ2-2	.	TRBD2	CASSVYSGSSAGELFF	TGTGCCAGCAGTGTATATAGCGGGAGCTCCGCCGGGGAGCTGTTTTTT
TRBV14	TRBJ1-2	few	TRBD1	CASSREDRVDGYTF	TGTGCCAGCAGCCGGGAGGACAGGGTCGACGGCTACACCTTC
TRBV19	TRBJ1-5	.	TRBD1	CASRRTGAGQPQHF	TGTGCCAGTAGAAGGACAGGGGCGGGGCAGCCCCAGCATTTT
TRBV27	TRBJ2-2	.	TRBD1	CASSSGQTLNTGELFF	TGTGCCAGCAGTTCGGGACAGACCTTGAACACCGGGGAGCTGTTTTTT
TRBV29-1	TRBJ1-6	few	TRBD1	CSVAAGTGNSPLHF	TGCAGCGTTGCGGCCGGGACAGGGAATTCACCCCTCCACTTT